What follows are 22 T cell receptor beta chains derived from one specimen sequenced in a study of vaccination and CD4 T cells after COVID-19 (dated by TCRdb to between 2021 and 2023). Their antigens remain unidentified. The treatment or condition tag for this specimen amounts to: roughly 11-day PBMC culture with coronavirus spike peptide pools or control peptides (ViraFEST assay). Library construction relied on PCR. Sequencing relied on an Illumina iSeq 100. DNA from cultured CD4+ T cells underwent TCR sequencing with the Oncomine TCR Beta short-read assay at the Johns Hopkins FTIC core. The public reads were quality trimmed at Q25 with fastp and then assembled into clones with MiXCR by TCRdb, keeping productive beta chains. Rows with one shared CDR3 protein collapse into an entry with the most common genes and DNA. This sample is represented by 10,000 to 15,000 distinct CDR3 sequences; about 60% of them were singletons. 10% to 15% of the sample belongs to the ten largest clones.

Sequenced material: CD4+ T cells from blood, cultured in vitro. The receptors stem from a human donor who had recovered from COVID-19.

The chain couples TRBV7-8 to TRBJ1-1, with 9 bases matching TRBD1. V trimming: 7 bases; J trimming: 7 bases; junction bases outside the gene matches: 10. In germline, CDR1 is SGHVS, CDR2 FQNEAQ. CDR3 length: 14 amino acids. The CDR3 sequence: CASTPRDRAGEAFF. The CDR3 DNA is TGTGCCAGCACCCCCCGGGACAGGGCAGGTGAAGCTTTCTTT.

The chain links TRBV28 to TRBJ1-2, with a tentative D call TRBD1 (5 bases). Between the trimmed V and J ends, which lost 2 bases and 6 bases, there was a span of 13 bases. This CDR3 region has 14 residues. From germline, CDR1 is MDHEN and CDR2 SYDVKM. The CDR3: CASSLSYRGDGYTF. DNA of the CDR3: TGTGCCAGCAGTTTAAGCTATCGGGGCGATGGCTACACCTTC.

The chain carries TRBV19 and TRBJ2-5; perhaps TRBD2 as D (5 bases). The germline gives CDR1 LNHDA, CDR2 SQIVND (reference sequence). Trimming removed 0 bases at V and 11 bases at J, with 13 bases between. The CDR3 sequence is 13 residues long. The CDR3 region is CASSIDVGGPQYF. The CDR3 coding sequence is TGTGCCAGTAGTATAGACGTTGGCGGGCCACAGTACTTC. Using reference TRBV19 and TRBJ2-5 for the parts outside the CDR3, the full variable domain is DGGITQSPKYLFRKEGQNVTLSCEQNLNHDAMYWYRQDPGQGLRLIYYSQIVNDFQKGDIAEGYSVSREKKESFPLTVTSAQKNPTAFYLCASSIDVGGPQYFGPGTRLLVL.

This clonotype was recorded a few times. Here the CDR3 reads CASWRQGGNSPLHF. The DNA for the CDR3 is TGTGCCAGCTGGAGGCAAGGAGGGAATTCACCCCTCCACTTT. The chain couples TRBV27 to TRBJ1-6; no definite D call. The ends were cut back, 8 bases at V and 7 bases at J, with 15 bases in the middle. Looked up from germline, CDR1 is MNHEY and CDR2 is SMNVEV (reference sequence). This CDR3 contains 14 residues.

This chain uses TRBV2 with TRBJ2-1, with no clear D. The CDR3 consists of 13 residues. Trimming took off 5 bases at V and 5 bases at J, with 10 bases between the two ends. Germline-derived CDR1 and CDR2 are SNHLY and FYNNEI. This CDR3 is CASSLEPNNEQFF. CDR3 sequence (DNA): TGTGCCAGCAGTCTGGAGCCCAACAATGAGCAGTTCTTC.

This clonotype has a handful of counts. The CDR3 DNA follows: TGCAGTGCTTTGGTTCGAGGGAACCAAGAGACCCAGTACTTC. This sequence encodes CSALVRGNQETQYF. The rearrangement joins TRBV20-1 to TRBJ2-5; D is perhaps TRBD2 (5 bases). The CDR3 sequence is 14 residues long. Germline V CDR1 and CDR2: DFQATT, SNEGSKA (reference sequence). V dropped 5 bases and J dropped 0 bases, with 13 bases sitting between them.

The chain couples TRBV20-1 to TRBJ2-7; 9 bases fit TRBD2. CDR1 and CDR2 from the germline V gene are DFQATT and SNEGSKA (reference sequence). This CDR3 comprises 12 residues. CDR3 sequence reads: CSVTGLASEQYF. CDR3 coding DNA: TGCAGCGTCACGGGACTAGCTTCCGAGCAGTACTTC.

The CDR3, as DNA: TGTGCCAGCAAATCAGAGAGAGACTATGGCTACACCTTC. This gives the protein CASKSERDYGYTF. The genes are TRBV7-9 and TRBJ1-2; no clear D. Trimming took 7 bases from V and 3 from J, leaving 12 bases between them. The germline gives CDR1 SEHNR, CDR2 FQNEAQ (reference sequence). The CDR3 loop spans 13 amino acids.

The V and J genes are TRBV11-2 and TRBJ1-5; TRBD1 is a possible D gene (5 bases). Deletions cut 4 bases from V and 0 bases from J, with 13 bases between. CDR3 length equals 16 residues. Per germline, CDR1 SGHAT and CDR2 FQNNGV. The CDR3 spells CASSSSGGDSNQPQHF. DNA of the CDR3: TGTGCCAGCAGCTCCAGCGGGGGGGATAGCAATCAGCCCCAGCATTTT.

Only a few counts were recorded for this clonotype. J is TRBJ2-7 and V is TRBV7-3; possibly TRBD2 for D (6 bases). Germline values: CDR1 SGHTA, CDR2 FQGTGA. The CDR3 is 14 residues long. V lost 5 bases to trimming and J lost 3 bases, with 14 bases between them. The CDR3: CASSKVGGDYEQYF. In nucleotides, the CDR3 is TGTGCCAGCAGCAAGGTGGGGGGTGACTACGAGCAGTACTTC.

The chain recombines TRBV24-1 with TRBJ2-1; possible D gene TRBD2, 5 bases. CDR3 length: 15 amino acids. Per the germline V gene, CDR1 is KGHDR and CDR2 is SFDVKD. V was shortened by 4 bases and J by 10 bases, with 19 bases between the two germline ends. This CDR3 is CATSDPGRAASEQFF. In DNA form, the CDR3 reads TGTGCCACCAGTGACCCCGGGCGGGCGGCCAGCGAGCAGTTCTTC.

This clonotype was seen only a few times. The chain has TRBV24-1 and TRBJ2-3; possibly TRBD1 or TRBD2 for D (5 bases each). Germline V gives CDR1 KGHDR, CDR2 SFDVKD. The CDR3 totals 15 residues. V was cut by 1 base and J by 2 bases, with 9 bases left in between. The CDR3 nucleotides are TGTGCCACCAGTGATTTAGGGACCGACACAGATACGCAGTATTTT. It codes for CATSDLGTDTDTQYF.

The chain joins TRBV10-3 to TRBJ2-2, with D maybe TRBD1 (5 bases). The CDR3 covers 15 residues. CDR1 is ENHRY and CDR2 is SYGVKD in the germline V gene. V lost 6 bases, J lost 0 bases, and 11 bases lay in between. This CDR3 is CAIREGAANTGELFF. The CDR3 bases are TGTGCCATCAGGGAAGGGGCGGCGAACACCGGGGAGCTGTTTTTT.

The rearrangement uses TRBV7-9 and TRBJ2-1; 7 nucleotides line up with TRBD1. V gave up 4 bases and J gave up 7 bases; unmatched junction bases: 4. Germline V gene data show CDR1 as SEHNR and CDR2 as FQNEAQ (reference sequence). The CDR3 runs 13 residues. The CDR3 sequence is CASSSGGWNEQFF. The DNA for the CDR3 is TGTGCCAGCAGCTCAGGGGGTTGGAATGAGCAGTTCTTC.

This chain uses TRBV5-1 with TRBJ1-5, with TRBD1 matching over 7 bases. The V and J ends lost 2 bases and 1 base, in that order; junction bases with no gene match: 6. There are 16 residues in the CDR3. The germline gives CDR1 SGHRS, CDR2 YFSETQ. The CDR3 region has the DNA TGCGCCAGCAGCTTTCTCCCGGGACAGAGCAATCAGCCCCAGCATTTT. Protein product: CASSFLPGQSNQPQHF. Full variable domain (outside the CDR3, taken from reference TRBV5-1 and TRBJ1-5): KAGVTQTPRYLIKTRGQQVTLSCSPISGHRSVSWYQQTPGQGLQFLFEYFSETQRNKGNFPGRFSGRQFSNSRSEMNVSTLELGDSALYLCASSFLPGQSNQPQHFGDGTRLSIL.

This chain links TRBV20-1 with TRBJ2-7; 7 positions agree with TRBD1. The V gene's germline CDR1 is DFQATT and CDR2 SNEGSKA (reference sequence). V gave up 6 bases and J gave up 3 bases; unmatched junction bases: 5. CDR3 length equals 12 residues. CDR3 amino acids: CSAEQGNYEQYF. The CDR3 bases are TGCAGTGCAGAACAGGGGAACTACGAGCAGTACTTC.

This chain joins TRBV19 and TRBJ1-5; 9 bases line up with TRBD1. The J segment lost 5 bases and the V segment lost 5 bases, leaving 7 bases of the junction unmatched. Germline V gives CDR1 LNHDA, CDR2 SQIVND (reference sequence). This CDR3 comprises 15 residues. The CDR3 loop is CASSPGTGNHQPQHF. The CDR3 region has the DNA TGTGCCAGTAGTCCCGGGACAGGGAACCATCAGCCCCAGCATTTT.

The rearrangement links TRBV19 to TRBJ1-1; 11 positions match TRBD1. V was clipped by 3 bases and J by 8 bases; unmatched bases: 2. Germline loops: CDR1 LNHDA, CDR2 SQIVND (reference sequence). The CDR3 covers 13 residues. The CDR3 region has the DNA TGTGCCAGTAGTATGGACAGGGGGCGAGAAGCTTTCTTT. As protein: CASSMDRGREAFF.

The rearrangement joins TRBV20-1 to TRBJ2-4; D is undetermined. This CDR3 is built from 19 residues. Looked up from germline, CDR1 is DFQATT and CDR2 is SNEGSKA (reference sequence). Deletions cut 0 bases from V and 0 bases from J, with 21 bases between. The CDR3 nucleotides are TGCAGTGCTAGAGATACGGTAACTACCACACTTATAGCCAAAAACATTCAGTACTTC. Its translation: CSARDTVTTTLIAKNIQYF.

The chain is built from TRBV25-1 and TRBJ2-3, with 10 bases fitting TRBD1. CDR1 MGHDK and CDR2 SYGVNS come from the germline V gene. Trimming removed 8 bases from V and 1 base from J; junction bases left unmatched: 9. There are 16 residues in the CDR3. This CDR3 reads CASAKPGTGGTDTQYF. The DNA for the CDR3 is TGTGCCAGCGCAAAACCCGGGACAGGGGGCACAGATACGCAGTATTTT.

The rearrangement uses TRBV28 and TRBJ1-2; 11 nucleotides align to TRBD1. The germline CDR1 and CDR2 sequences are MDHEN and SYDVKM. This CDR3 comprises 16 residues. The ends lost 4 bases at V and 7 bases at J; junction bases unmatched: 11. CDR3 nucleotide sequence: TGTGCCAGCAGTTCCTCCTCGGACAGGGGGCGTCGTGGCTACACCTTC. Amino acids: CASSSSSDRGRRGYTF.

This clonotype came up a few times. The chain carries TRBV5-5 and TRBJ2-5; 8 positions match TRBD2. Germline CDR1 reads SGHKS; CDR2 reads YYEKEE (reference sequence). CDR3 length: 17 amino acids. V shed 6 bases, J shed 7 bases, and the junction held 20 bases outside the gene matches. DNA of the CDR3: TGTGCCAGCACCCCTATCGGGAGGGACCCCTTGGACCGGACCCAGTACTTC. Protein product: CASTPIGRDPLDRTQYF. The whole variable domain, remainder taken from reference TRBV5-5 and TRBJ2-5, is DAGVTQSPTHLIKTRGQQVTLRCSPISGHKSVSWYQQVLGQGPQFIFQYYEKEERGRGNFPDRFSARQFPNYSSELNVNALLLGDSALYLCASTPIGRDPLDRTQYFGPGTRLLVL.